One sample yielded the 22 T cell receptor beta chains listed below, sequenced in a study of T cell repertoires in MIS-A myocarditis. The method was immunoSEQ multiplex PCR; TCRdb's version includes in-frame clones alone and lacks a portion of them. The sample yields about 11,000 clones, around 83% seen once. Sequencing was done on a sample of right ventricle heart tissue obtained at autopsy. The source of these receptors is a man between 18 and 29 years old with fulminant myocarditis from multisystem inflammatory syndrome in adults (MIS-A) after COVID-19.

This chain links TRBV30 with TRBJ1-2; TRBD1 aligns across 10 bases. This CDR3 contains 13 residues. V lost 1 base and J lost 4; bases outside the gene matches: 0. Germline loops: CDR1 GTSNPN, CDR2 SVGIG (reference sequence). The CDR3 DNA follows: TGTGCCTGGAGTGGGACAGGGGGCTATGGCTACACCTTC. It is translated as CAWSGTGGYGYTF.

V and J are TRBV7-3 and TRBJ2-7; D unclear. Germline V gene lookup returns CDR1 SGHTA and CDR2 FQGTGA. This CDR3 has 13 residues. Deletions cut 5 bases from V and 3 bases from J, with 11 bases between. This chain's CDR3 is CASSPGPDYEQYF. The CDR3 DNA reads TGTGCCAGCAGCCCCGGACCGGACTACGAGCAGTACTTC.

V gene TRBV7-3 combines with J gene TRBJ2-1; 11 bases align to TRBD2. CDR3 length: 16 residues. J gave up 7 bases and V 2 bases, and 7 bases lay outside the gene matches. Germline CDR1 is SGHTA and CDR2 is FQGTGA. CDR3 sequence reads: CASSLVASGRRNEQFF. The CDR3 DNA is TGTGCCAGCAGCTTAGTGGCTAGCGGGAGGAGGAATGAGCAGTTCTTC.

This clone was counted a single time. The rearrangement links TRBV7-8 to TRBJ2-7, with D possibly being TRBD1 or TRBD2 (6 bases each). The CDR3 is 14 residues long. The V gene lost 5 bases and the J gene lost 3 bases, with 14 bases spanning the gap. Germline V gene sequence: CDR1 SGHVS, CDR2 FQNEAQ. CDR3 protein: CASSPYRDFYEQYF. The CDR3 bases are TGTGCCAGCAGCCCCTACAGGGACTTCTACGAGCAGTACTTC.

This clone was seen a single time. The chain uses TRBV30 and TRBJ2-5; D is possibly TRBD1 or TRBD2 (5 bases each). V shed 0 bases and J shed 3 bases, with 5 bases lying between them. Per germline, CDR1 GTSNPN and CDR2 SVGIG (reference sequence). This CDR3 spans 12 amino acids. Here the CDR3 DNA reads TGTGCCTGGAGTGTGGGGGAAGAGACCCAGTACTTC. Translation: CAWSVGEETQYF.

The rearrangement links TRBV28 to TRBJ1-2; 9 nucleotides line up with TRBD1. Per germline, CDR1 MDHEN and CDR2 SYDVKM. The CDR3 is made up of 13 amino acids. Trimming took 5 bases from V and 6 from J; bases not matched to a gene: 4. The CDR3 nucleotides read TGTGCCAGCAGTATCGGGACAGGGAATGGCTACACCTTC. It is translated as CASSIGTGNGYTF.

This chain links TRBV11-2 with TRBJ2-7; D call uncertain. Germline loops: CDR1 SGHAT, CDR2 FQNNGV. The V end lost 0 bases, the J end lost 2 bases, and 11 bases lay between the germline ends. The CDR3 runs 15 residues. CDR3 protein: CASSLDQGLPYEQYF. The CDR3 bases are TGTGCCAGCAGCTTAGATCAAGGGTTACCCTACGAGCAGTACTTC.

This clone has more than one count but fewer than ten. The chain couples TRBV11-2 to TRBJ1-1; D unresolved. This CDR3 region has 14 residues. The germline CDR1 and CDR2 sequences are SGHAT and FQNNGV. V lost 0 bases and J 4 bases, leaving 9 bases between the germline ends. CDR3 sequence reads: CASSLERITTEAFF. DNA of the CDR3: TGTGCCAGCAGCTTAGAACGGATTACCACTGAAGCTTTCTTT.

The gene calls are TRBV7-9 and TRBJ1-1; D not resolved. Germline CDR1 and CDR2: SEHNR and FQNEAQ (reference sequence). Between the trimmed V and J ends, which lost 3 bases and 8 bases, there was a span of 10 bases. The CDR3 extends over 12 amino acids. CDR3: CASSFPRGEAFF. For the CDR3, the DNA is TGTGCCAGCAGCTTCCCGAGAGGCGAAGCTTTCTTT.

By its share, this clone is medium-sized. This chain links TRBV6-6 with TRBJ1-1; possibly TRBD1 for D (5 bases). The CDR3 runs 15 residues. In germline, CDR1 is MNHNY, CDR2 SVGAGI (reference sequence). The V end lost 7 bases, the J end lost 1 base, and 16 bases lay between the germline ends. CDR3 in DNA: TGTGCCAGCATTGGGGTAGGACAAGGGAACACTGAAGCTTTCTTT. This encodes CASIGVGQGNTEAFF.

The rearrangement links TRBV29-1 to TRBJ2-3, with 7 bases identical to TRBD2. Germline V gene sequence: CDR1 SQVTM, CDR2 ANQGSEA. The CDR3 runs 19 residues. Trimming removed 3 bases from V and 0 bases from J; junction bases left unmatched: 18. The CDR3 here is CSVDQAIRDPGGSTDTQYF. DNA for the CDR3: TGCAGCGTTGACCAAGCAATCCGGGACCCCGGGGGGAGCACAGATACGCAGTATTTT.

V usage is TRBV2 and J usage is TRBJ1-5; D perhaps matches TRBD1 (5 bases). CDR3 length equals 16 residues. Germline values: CDR1 SNHLY, CDR2 FYNNEI. V lost 4 bases and J lost 7, with 20 bases in between. CDR3 DNA: TGTGCCAGCAGTGGAGGGCGGGCAGGGCGGATGCAGCCCCAGCATTTT. Protein product: CASSGGRAGRMQPQHF.

The chain carries TRBV27 and TRBJ1-5; D call uncertain. This CDR3 contains 14 residues. Germline V gives CDR1 MNHEY, CDR2 SMNVEV (reference sequence). V was trimmed by 2 bases and J by 4 bases, leaving 9 bases between them. Written as DNA, the CDR3 is TGTGCCAGCAGTTTAGGCCAGACTAATCAGCCCCAGCATTTT. This codes for CASSLGQTNQPQHF.

This chain links TRBV5-4 with TRBJ2-7; TRBD1 matches 10 bases. The germline gives CDR1 SGHNT, CDR2 YYREEE (reference sequence). The CDR3 length is 15 residues. The junction had 10 bases not matched to a gene; V was cut back by 5 bases and J by 5 bases. Written as DNA, the CDR3 is TGTGCCAGCAGTCACCCGGGACAGGGGTCCCACGAGCAGTACTTC. It specifies CASSHPGQGSHEQYF. Looking up the rest from reference TRBV5-4 and TRBJ2-7 gives the full variable domain: ETGVTQSPTHLIKTRGQQVTLRCSSQSGHNTVSWYQQALGQGPQFIFQYYREEENGRGNFPPRFSGLQFPNYSSELNVNALELDDSALYLCASSHPGQGSHEQYFGPGTRLTVT.

This chain links TRBV3-1 (or the pseudogene TRBV3-2) with TRBJ2-7; the match to TRBD2 covers 15 bases. CDR3 length: 22 residues. V shed 4 bases, J shed 0 bases, and the junction held 19 bases outside the gene matches. CDR1 and CDR2 (germline): LGHDT, YNNKEL (reference sequence). This chain's CDR3 is CASSLEKLSGTSGRTSSYEQYF. CDR3 in DNA: TGTGCCAGCAGCCTGGAGAAGCTCTCCGGGACTAGCGGGAGGACTAGCTCCTACGAGCAGTACTTC.

This clone was observed a handful of times. This CDR3 is also generated by other DNA sequences in the sample. This chain connects TRBV24-1 to TRBJ2-5, with TRBD2 matching 9 bases. The CDR3 contains 17 residues. V lost 2 bases and J lost 5; bases outside the gene matches: 11. The germline V gene encodes CDR1 KGHDR and CDR2 SFDVKD. The CDR3 DNA is TGTGCCACCAGTGATTATGGGCCTAGCGGGGTGAGTGAGACCCAGTACTTC. It translates to CATSDYGPSGVSETQYF.

The CDR3 reads CATASGTANTGELFF. The CDR3 bases are TGTGCCACGGCCTCCGGGACTGCGAACACCGGGGAGCTGTTTTTT. The J gene is TRBJ2-2, the V gene TRBV10-3; the D gene is possibly TRBD2 (6 bases). Germline CDR1 is ENHRY and CDR2 is SYGVKD. This CDR3 has 15 amino acids. Trimming removed 10 bases at V and 0 bases at J, with 15 bases between.

V and J are TRBV9 and TRBJ2-2; maybe TRBD1 (6 bases). The CDR3 totals 15 residues. Germline V gene sequence: CDR1 SGDLS, CDR2 YYNGEE. Between the trimmed V and J ends, which lost 1 base and 3 bases, there was a span of 10 bases. This CDR3 is CASSVKGDHTGELFF. DNA for the CDR3: TGTGCCAGCAGCGTAAAGGGGGACCACACCGGGGAGCTGTTTTTT. Looking up the rest from reference TRBV9 and TRBJ2-2 gives the full variable domain: DSGVTQTPKHLITATGQRVTLRCSPRSGDLSVYWYQQSLDQGLQFLIQYYNGEERAKGNILERFSAQQFPDLHSELNLSSLELGDSALYFCASSVKGDHTGELFFGEGSRLTVL.

This rearrangement joins TRBV27 to TRBJ2-1; TRBD2 agrees at 7 bases. This CDR3 has 14 residues. The germline gives CDR1 MNHEY, CDR2 SMNVEV (reference sequence). The CDR3 loop is CVSQRGSSYNEQFF. CDR3 in DNA: TGTGTCTCCCAGCGGGGCAGCTCCTACAATGAGCAGTTCTTC.

The rearrangement joins TRBV19 to TRBJ1-1, with D possibly being TRBD1 (6 bases). Germline V gene lookup returns CDR1 LNHDA and CDR2 SQIVND (reference sequence). V lost 3 bases and J lost 4, with 9 bases in between. The CDR3 extends over 13 amino acids. For the CDR3, the DNA is TGTGCCAGTAGTATTCAGGGGTCCACTGAAGCTTTCTTT. Translation gives CASSIQGSTEAFF.

The chain carries TRBV29-1 and TRBJ2-5; 13 bases are shared with TRBD2. There are 16 residues in the CDR3. Germline trimming cut 3 bases from V and 1 base from J; bases unmatched to any gene: 5. Germline CDR1 is SQVTM and CDR2 is ANQGSEA. DNA for the CDR3: TGCAGCGTTGAGGCAACTAGCGGGGGGGTCCAAGAGACCCAGTACTTC. It translates to CSVEATSGGVQETQYF.

This chain links TRBV19 with TRBJ1-1; D gene uncertain. This CDR3 contains 12 residues. Trimming took 5 bases from V and 1 from J, leaving 5 bases between them. The germline gives CDR1 LNHDA, CDR2 SQIVND (reference sequence). CDR3 protein: CASSPQNTEAFF. The CDR3 nucleotides read TGTGCCAGTAGTCCACAGAACACTGAAGCTTTCTTT. Supplemented by reference TRBV19 and TRBJ1-1, the full variable domain reads DGGITQSPKYLFRKEGQNVTLSCEQNLNHDAMYWYRQDPGQGLRLIYYSQIVNDFQKGDIAEGYSVSREKKESFPLTVTSAQKNPTAFYLCASSPQNTEAFFGQGTRLTVV.